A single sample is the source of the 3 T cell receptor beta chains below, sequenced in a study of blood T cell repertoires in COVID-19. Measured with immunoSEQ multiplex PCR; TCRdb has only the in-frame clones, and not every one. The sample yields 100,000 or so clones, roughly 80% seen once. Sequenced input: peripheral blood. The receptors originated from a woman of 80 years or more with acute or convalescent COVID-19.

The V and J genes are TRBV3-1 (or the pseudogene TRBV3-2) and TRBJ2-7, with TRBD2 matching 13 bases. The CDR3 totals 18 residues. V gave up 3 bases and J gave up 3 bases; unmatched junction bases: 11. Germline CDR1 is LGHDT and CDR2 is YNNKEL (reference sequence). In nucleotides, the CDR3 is TGTGCCAGCAGCCATGCGTTCAGGACTAGCGGGAGTCTCTACGAGCAGTACTTC. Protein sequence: CASSHAFRTSGSLYEQYF.

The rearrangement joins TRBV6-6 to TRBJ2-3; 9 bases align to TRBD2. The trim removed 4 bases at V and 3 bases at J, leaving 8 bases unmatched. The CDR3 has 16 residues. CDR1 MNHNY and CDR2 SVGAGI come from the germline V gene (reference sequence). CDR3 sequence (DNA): TGTGCCAGCAGTTCCGTAGCGGGAGTTGGGACAGATACGCAGTATTTT. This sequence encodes CASSSVAGVGTDTQYF.

CDR3 DNA sequence: TGTGCCAGTAGTATAGGCGGGGGGACAGAGAACCAACCCGAGCAGTACTTC. Translation: CASSIGGGTENQPEQYF. The gene calls are TRBV19 and TRBJ2-7; the D gene is possibly TRBD2 (8 bases). CDR1 is LNHDA, CDR2 SQIVND, per germline (reference sequence). V was clipped by 1 base and J by 6 bases, with 22 bases between them. The CDR3 totals 17 residues.